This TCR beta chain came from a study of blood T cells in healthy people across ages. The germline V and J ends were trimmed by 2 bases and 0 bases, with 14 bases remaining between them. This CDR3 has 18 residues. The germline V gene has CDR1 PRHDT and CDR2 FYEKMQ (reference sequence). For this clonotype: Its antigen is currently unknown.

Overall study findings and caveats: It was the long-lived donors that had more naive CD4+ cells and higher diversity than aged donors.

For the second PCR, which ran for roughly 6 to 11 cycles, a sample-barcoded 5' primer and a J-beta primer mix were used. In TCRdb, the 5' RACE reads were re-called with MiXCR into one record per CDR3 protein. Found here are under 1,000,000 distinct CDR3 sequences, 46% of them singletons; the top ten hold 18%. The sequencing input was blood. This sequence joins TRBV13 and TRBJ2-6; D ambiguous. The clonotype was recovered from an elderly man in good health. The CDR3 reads CASSLIGQRPSGANVLTF. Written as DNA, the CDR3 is TGTGCCAGCAGCTTAATCGGCCAGAGACCCTCTGGGGCCAACGTCCTGACTTTC.